This entry lists 10 T cell receptor beta chains sequenced from one sample in a study of T cells in Graves' hyperthyroidism and ophthalmopathy. It was RNA transcripts that yielded the amplified TCR beta CDR3 regions. HTBI primers were used for first-round RT-PCR of the TCR CDR3. TCRdb reanalysed the multiplex PCR reads using MiXCR and keeps one entry per CDR3 protein. The sample contains about 640,000 distinct CDR3 sequences, around 21% of which appear only once. Sequences were obtained from blood. Source of these receptors: a man younger than 40 with Graves' ophthalmopathy.

The chain combines TRBV24-1 with TRBJ2-2; 11 bases align to TRBD2. Germline V gene lookup returns CDR1 KGHDR and CDR2 SFDVKD. The V and J ends lost 9 bases and 0 bases, in that order; junction bases with no gene match: 17. This CDR3 region has 20 residues. CDR3 nucleotide sequence: TGTGCCACCGGGAGTATGCGGACTAGCGGGCTACTGGCGAACACCGGGGAGCTGTTTTTT. It yields the protein CATGSMRTSGLLANTGELFF.

This clonotype has just a few counts. The chain links TRBV28 to TRBJ2-7; TRBD2 agrees at 7 bases. The V gene end was trimmed by 2 bases and the J gene end by 4 bases; junction bases not matched to a gene: 2. This CDR3 spans 13 amino acids. CDR1 and CDR2 from the germline V gene are MDHEN and SYDVKM. CDR3 loop: CASSLPSGYEQYF. The CDR3 DNA reads TGTGCCAGCAGTTTACCTAGCGGTTACGAGCAGTACTTC.

The chain recombines TRBV25-1 with TRBJ2-5; perhaps TRBD2 as D (5 bases). This CDR3 is 15 amino acids long. Germline V gene data show CDR1 as MGHDK and CDR2 as SYGVNS. V lost 7 bases and J lost 5, with 20 bases in between. This CDR3 is CASMRDVGSLETQYF. Here the CDR3 DNA reads TGTGCCAGCATGAGGGATGTCGGTTCCCTCGAGACCCAGTACTTC.

The CDR3 DNA reads as TGTGCCATCAGTGAGAAGGGCGGGAGCTCCTACAATGAGCAGTTCTTC. Encoded protein: CAISEKGGSSYNEQFF. The V gene is TRBV10-3, the J gene TRBJ2-1, with 7 nucleotides matching TRBD2. The CDR3 consists of 16 residues. Trimming took 2 bases from V and 0 from J; bases not matched to a gene: 4. Looked up from germline, CDR1 is ENHRY and CDR2 is SYGVKD.

The chain links TRBV20-1 to TRBJ2-1; D unresolved. Trimming took 3 bases from V and 9 from J, leaving 15 bases between them. Germline V lookup: CDR1 DFQATT, CDR2 SNEGSKA (reference sequence). The CDR3 contains 13 residues. This CDR3 reads CSASSPALGEQFF. The CDR3 region has the DNA TGCAGTGCTAGTAGCCCGGCCTTAGGTGAGCAGTTCTTC.

This clonotype was seen repeatedly, ten times or more. The rearrangement uses TRBV12-3 or TRBV12-4 and TRBJ2-7; 13 bases match TRBD2. The trim removed 2 bases at V and 2 bases at J, leaving 6 bases unmatched. CDR3 length equals 17 residues. The CDR3 is CASSLRTSGSGTYEQYF. Here the CDR3 DNA reads TGTGCCAGCAGTTTAAGGACTAGCGGGAGTGGGACCTACGAGCAGTACTTC.

There are many counts of this clonotype. The CDR3, as DNA: TGTGCCAGCAGCTTAGAGGGTCCCCACGAGCAGTACTTC. As protein: CASSLEGPHEQYF. The chain couples TRBV7-9 to TRBJ2-7; D unclear. This CDR3 is 13 amino acids long. CDR1 and CDR2 (germline): SEHNR, FQNEAQ (reference sequence). The V gene lost 1 base and the J gene lost 5 bases, with 9 bases spanning the gap.

This clonotype was found a few times. The genes are TRBV5-1 and TRBJ2-5; 7 bases are shared with TRBD1. J was trimmed by 1 base and V by 0 bases; bases with no gene match: 3. This CDR3 is 15 amino acids long. Germline loops: CDR1 SGHRS, CDR2 YFSETQ. The CDR3 here is CASSLADRAQETQYF. In DNA, the CDR3 is TGCGCCAGCAGCTTGGCCGACAGGGCCCAAGAGACCCAGTACTTC.

This clonotype was seen a few times. V is TRBV5-5 and J is TRBJ2-7; the D gene is possibly TRBD1 (6 bases). V lost 1 base and J lost 4, with 15 bases in between. Germline lookup yields CDR1 SGHKS and CDR2 YYEKEE (reference sequence). The CDR3 is 15 residues long. The CDR3 bases are TGTGCCAGCAGCTTGTCGTGGACAGCCATATACGAGCAGTACTTC. Translating gives CASSLSWTAIYEQYF. Variable domain in full (rest from reference TRBV5-5 and TRBJ2-7): DAGVTQSPTHLIKTRGQQVTLRCSPISGHKSVSWYQQVLGQGPQFIFQYYEKEERGRGNFPDRFSARQFPNYSSELNVNALLLGDSALYLCASSLSWTAIYEQYFGPGTRLTVT.

The chain uses TRBV9 and TRBJ2-4, with a weak D call TRBD2 (5 bases). The CDR3 covers 15 residues. CDR1 is SGDLS and CDR2 is YYNGEE in the germline V gene. V was cut by 4 bases and J by 1 base, with 12 bases left in between. CDR3 nucleotide sequence: TGTGCCAGCAGCCAATCGGACTTTGCCAAAAACATTCAGTACTTC. Protein product: CASSQSDFAKNIQYF. The variable domain in full, completed from reference TRBV9 and TRBJ2-4, reads DSGVTQTPKHLITATGQRVTLRCSPRSGDLSVYWYQQSLDQGLQFLIQYYNGEERAKGNILERFSAQQFPDLHSELNLSSLELGDSALYFCASSQSDFAKNIQYFGAGTRLSVL.